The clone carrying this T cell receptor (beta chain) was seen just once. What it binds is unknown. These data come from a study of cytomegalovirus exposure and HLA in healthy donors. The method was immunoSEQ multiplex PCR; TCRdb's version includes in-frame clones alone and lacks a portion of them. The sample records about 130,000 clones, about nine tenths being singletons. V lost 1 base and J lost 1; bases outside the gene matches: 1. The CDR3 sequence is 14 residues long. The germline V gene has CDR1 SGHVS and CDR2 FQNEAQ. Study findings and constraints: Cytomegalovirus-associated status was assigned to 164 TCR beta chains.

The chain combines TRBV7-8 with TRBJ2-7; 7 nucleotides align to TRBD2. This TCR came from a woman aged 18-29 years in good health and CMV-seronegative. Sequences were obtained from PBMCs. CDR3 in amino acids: CASSLGRGSYEQYF. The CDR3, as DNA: TGTGCCAGCAGCTTAGGGCGGGGGTCCTACGAGCAGTACTTC. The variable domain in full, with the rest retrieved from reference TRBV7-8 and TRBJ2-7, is GAGVSQSPRYKVAKRGQDVALRCDPISGHVSLFWYQQALGQGPEFLTYFQNEAQLDKSGLPSDRFFAERPEGSVSTLKIQRTQQEDSAVYLCASSLGRGSYEQYFGPGTRLTVT.